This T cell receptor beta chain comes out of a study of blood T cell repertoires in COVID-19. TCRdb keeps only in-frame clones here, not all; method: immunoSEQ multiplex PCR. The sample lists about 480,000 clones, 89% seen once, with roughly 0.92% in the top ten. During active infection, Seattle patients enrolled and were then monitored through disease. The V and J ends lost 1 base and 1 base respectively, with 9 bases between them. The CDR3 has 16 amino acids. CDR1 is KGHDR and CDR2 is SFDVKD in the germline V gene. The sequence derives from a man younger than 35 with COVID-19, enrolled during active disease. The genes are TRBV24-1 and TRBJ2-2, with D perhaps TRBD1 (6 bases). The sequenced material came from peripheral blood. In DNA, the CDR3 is TGTGCCACCAGTGATTTTATGACAGGGAACACCGGGGAGCTGTTTTTT. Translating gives CATSDFMTGNTGELFF.